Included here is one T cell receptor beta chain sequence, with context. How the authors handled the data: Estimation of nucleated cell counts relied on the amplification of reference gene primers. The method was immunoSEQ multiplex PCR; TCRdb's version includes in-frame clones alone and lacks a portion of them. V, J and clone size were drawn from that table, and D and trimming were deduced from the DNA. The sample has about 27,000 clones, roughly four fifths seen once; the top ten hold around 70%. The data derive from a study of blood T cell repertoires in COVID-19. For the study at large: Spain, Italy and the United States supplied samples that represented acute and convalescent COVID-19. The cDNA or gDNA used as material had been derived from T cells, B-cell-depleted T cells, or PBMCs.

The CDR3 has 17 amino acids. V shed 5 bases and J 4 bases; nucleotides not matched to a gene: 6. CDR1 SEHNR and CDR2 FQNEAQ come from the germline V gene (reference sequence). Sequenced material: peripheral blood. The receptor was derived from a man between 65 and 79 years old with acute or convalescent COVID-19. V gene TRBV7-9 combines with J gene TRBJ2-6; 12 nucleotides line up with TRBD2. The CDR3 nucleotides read TGTGCCAGCAGCCACCTAGCGGGGGGGACAGGGGCCAACGTCCTGACTTTC. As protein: CASSHLAGGTGANVLTF.